The 21 T cell receptor beta chains listed next were all sequenced from one sample in a study of shared clonotypes between healthy human individuals. The method was immunoSEQ multiplex PCR; TCRdb's version includes in-frame clones alone and lacks a portion of them. In the table there are some 2.1 million clones, just over 90% of which are singletons. CD8 cells classed as naive were CD45RO-negative and positively selected for CCR7, excluding terminally differentiated effector memory CD45RA+ cells. Sequencing used naive CD8+ T cells from PBMCs. These receptors all come from a man aged 18 to 35 in good health. Some clones in this sample may be carry-over from other donors' samples.

The V call is TRBV6-1, the J call TRBJ2-1; TRBD2 might be the D (6 bases). The CDR3 is made up of 15 amino acids. V dropped 6 bases and J dropped 15 bases, with 27 bases sitting between them. CDR1 MNHNS and CDR2 SASEGT come from the germline V gene. The CDR3 region is CASRGRREALLFLFF. The CDR3 DNA reads as TGTGCCAGCAGGGGGAGGAGGGAGGCCCTTTTGTTTCTGTTCTTC.

The chain links TRBV6-1 to TRBJ1-1, with D possibly TRBD1 on 6 matching bases. CDR3 size: 11 residues. Trimming took off 6 bases at V and 9 bases at J, with 11 bases between the two ends. Germline V gene sequence: CDR1 MNHNS, CDR2 SASEGT. CDR3 in DNA: TGTGCCAGCAGACAGGGTGCGCAAGCTTTCTTT. Its protein is CASRQGAQAFF.

The chain is built from TRBV10-3 and TRBJ2-7, with no clear D. Trimming left V 1 base short and J 0 bases short, with 10 bases between. There are 15 residues in the CDR3. From germline, CDR1 is ENHRY and CDR2 SYGVKD. As DNA, the CDR3 is TGTGCCATCAGTGAGTTAAAGGATAGCTCCTACGAGCAGTACTTC. It is translated as CAISELKDSSYEQYF.

The genes are TRBV27 and TRBJ2-7, with TRBD2 identical over 8 bases. After removal of 5 bases from V and 5 bases from J, the junction contained 14 bases not matched to a gene. In germline, CDR1 is MNHEY, CDR2 SMNVEV (reference sequence). The CDR3 is made up of 16 amino acids. CDR3 nucleotide sequence: TGTGCCAGCAGTCGTTCTGGGCTAGCGGGCCCCCACGAGCAGTACTTC. Its translation: CASSRSGLAGPHEQYF.

The chain carries TRBV6-5 and TRBJ2-7, with TRBD1 identical over 7 bases. The germline V gene has CDR1 MNHEY and CDR2 SVGAGI. The CDR3 runs to 15 residues. Trimming removed 0 bases from V and 5 bases from J; junction bases left unmatched: 7. The CDR3 DNA follows: TGTGCCAGCAGTTACTCGAGAACAGGGGTACACGAGCAGTACTTC. This encodes CASSYSRTGVHEQYF.

The V and J genes are TRBV13 and TRBJ2-7; 9 nucleotides align to TRBD1. The CDR3 totals 16 residues. J lost 2 bases, V lost 4 bases, and 9 bases had no gene match. Per the germline V gene, CDR1 is PRHDT and CDR2 is FYEKMQ (reference sequence). The CDR3 reads CASSSQLTGGAYEQYF. In DNA form, the CDR3 reads TGTGCCAGCAGCTCACAACTGACAGGGGGGGCCTACGAGCAGTACTTC.

This chain joins TRBV7-9 and TRBJ2-5, with D hard to call. The J call is in doubt because the DNA end fits TRBJ2-7 better. The CDR3 length is 14 residues. Germline-derived CDR1 and CDR2 are SEHNR and FQNEAQ (reference sequence). CDR3 loop: CASSLVGPSYEQYF. The CDR3 DNA reads as TGTGCCAGCAGCTTAGTCGGGCCGAGCTACGAGCAGTACTTC.

CDR3 nucleotides: TGTGCCAGCAGTTGGGCTAGCGGCGTCGCAGATACGCAGTATTTT. This codes for CASSWASGVADTQYF. The genes are TRBV27 and TRBJ2-3, with TRBD2 matching 7 bases. The CDR3 sequence is 15 residues long. CDR1 is MNHEY, CDR2 SMNVEV, per germline (reference sequence). The J segment lost 4 bases and the V segment lost 4 bases, leaving 8 bases of the junction unmatched.

This chain uses TRBV7-9 with TRBJ1-5; D is uncertain. The V gene's germline CDR1 is SEHNR and CDR2 FQNEAQ (reference sequence). CDR3 length equals 16 residues. V gave up 4 bases and J gave up 0 bases, with 13 bases separating them. CDR3 region: CASSWGGPNSNQPQHF. CDR3 in DNA: TGTGCCAGCAGCTGGGGAGGACCGAATAGCAATCAGCCCCAGCATTTT.

V and J are TRBV7-9 and TRBJ2-3; no definite D call. The CDR3 covers 18 residues. The germline V and J ends were trimmed by 3 bases and 2 bases, with 21 bases remaining between them. CDR1 SEHNR and CDR2 FQNEAQ come from the germline V gene (reference sequence). The CDR3 coding sequence is TGTGCCAGCAGCTTCAACCCGTTTGACCCACGCGACACAGATACGCAGTATTTT. This sequence encodes CASSFNPFDPRDTDTQYF.

The chain uses TRBV28 and TRBJ1-1; D gene ambiguous. Germline V gene data show CDR1 as MDHEN and CDR2 as SYDVKM. V lost 3 bases and J lost 7, with 12 bases in between. This CDR3 has 13 amino acids. The CDR3 spells CASSFDWLGEAFF. CDR3 sequence (DNA): TGTGCCAGCAGTTTCGATTGGTTGGGTGAAGCTTTCTTT.

On this clone itself: Other DNA sequences in the sample encode the same CDR3. This chain joins TRBV6-5 and TRBJ2-7, with D perhaps TRBD1 or TRBD2 (5 bases each). The germline V gene has CDR1 MNHEY and CDR2 SVGAGI. The CDR3 extends over 16 amino acids. V lost 0 bases to trimming and J lost 1 base, with 13 bases between them. The DNA for the CDR3 is TGTGCCAGCAGTTACTCTGTGGGGGAGTCTTCCTACGAGCAGTACTTC. Its protein product is CASSYSVGESSYEQYF.

The chain joins TRBV2 to TRBJ1-5; weak D call: TRBD1 (6 bases). Per germline, CDR1 SNHLY and CDR2 FYNNEI. Trimming stripped 7 bases from V and 6 bases from J, with 19 bases between. This CDR3 comprises 15 residues. For the CDR3, the DNA is TGTGCCAGCAAGGGGGGTCCCACACCAGGTCAGCCCCAGCATTTT. Protein product: CASKGGPTPGQPQHF.

This chain links TRBV6-5 with TRBJ2-7; D is ambiguous. From germline, CDR1 is MNHEY and CDR2 SVGAGI. Trimming took off 2 bases at V and 2 bases at J, with 13 bases between the two ends. This CDR3 is 15 amino acids long. The CDR3 spells CASSYGRSPTYEQYF. The DNA of the CDR3 is TGTGCCAGCAGTTACGGCCGTTCCCCCACCTACGAGCAGTACTTC.

V and J are TRBV27 and TRBJ2-2; 7 positions match TRBD1. The germline CDR1 and CDR2 sequences are MNHEY and SMNVEV (reference sequence). With 6 bases clipped from V and 7 bases from J, the junction kept 8 bases outside the gene matches. The CDR3 is made up of 14 amino acids. The DNA of the CDR3 is TGTGCCAGCAGGATAACAGGGGTGGGCGGGGAGCTGTTTTTT. It translates to CASRITGVGGELFF.

The chain couples TRBV11-2 to TRBJ1-2; possible D gene TRBD1, 5 bases. Trimming left V 2 bases short and J 7 bases short, with 17 bases between. The CDR3 extends over 15 amino acids. In germline, CDR1 is SGHAT, CDR2 FQNNGV. CDR3 DNA: TGTGCCAGCAGCTTATTATTAGAGGACATCCGTGGCTACACCTTC. It yields the protein CASSLLLEDIRGYTF.

The chain employs TRBV25-1 and TRBJ2-3; D is unresolved. V shed 4 bases and J shed 3 bases, with 11 bases lying between them. This CDR3 region has 14 residues. Germline V lookup: CDR1 MGHDK, CDR2 SYGVNS. This chain's CDR3 is CASSAVVRTDTQYF. CDR3 sequence (DNA): TGTGCCAGCAGTGCAGTCGTCCGAACAGATACGCAGTATTTT. Full variable domain (remainder filled in from reference TRBV25-1 and TRBJ2-3): EADIYQTPRYLVIGTGKKITLECSQTMGHDKMYWYQQDPGMELHLIHYSYGVNSTEKGDLSSESTVSRIRTEHFPLTLESARPSHTSQYLCASSAVVRTDTQYFGPGTRLTVL.

The chain combines TRBV11-2 with TRBJ2-2; the match to TRBD2 covers 11 bases. Losses at the gene ends were 5 bases for V and 4 bases for J; bases not matched to a gene: 9. CDR3 size: 17 residues. The germline V gene encodes CDR1 SGHAT and CDR2 FQNNGV. The CDR3 is CASSRRLAGRVTGELFF. CDR3 bases: TGTGCCAGCAGCCGTCGACTAGCGGGACGTGTCACCGGGGAGCTGTTTTTT.

V and J are TRBV7-9 and TRBJ2-7; D call uncertain. The CDR3 consists of 13 residues. Trimming stripped 2 bases from V and 1 base from J, with 6 bases between. Germline assignment: CDR1 SEHNR and CDR2 FQNEAQ (reference sequence). The CDR3 spells CASSLPNSYEQYF. The DNA of the CDR3 is TGTGCCAGCAGCTTACCCAATTCCTACGAGCAGTACTTC.

V usage is TRBV10-3 and J usage is TRBJ2-5; TRBD2 matches 7 bases. Germline CDR1 and CDR2: ENHRY and SYGVKD. This CDR3 is built from 16 residues. V was pared by 5 bases and J by 3 bases, with 12 bases of the junction left unmatched. This CDR3 reads CAISNPSGGREETQYF. The CDR3 nucleotides are TGTGCCATCAGTAATCCTAGCGGAGGGAGGGAAGAGACCCAGTACTTC.

The chain employs TRBV4-3 and TRBJ2-7, with 8 bases identical to TRBD2. The germline V gene has CDR1 LGHNA and CDR2 YSLEER. V shed 1 base and J 4 bases; nucleotides not matched to a gene: 6. The length of the CDR3 is 15 residues. This CDR3 reads CASSQVWLAGYEQYF. CDR3 nucleotides: TGCGCCAGCAGCCAAGTTTGGCTAGCGGGTTACGAGCAGTACTTC.